Shown below are 14 T cell receptor beta chains from a single sample sequenced in a study of tumor T cells in aggressive B-cell lymphoma. TCRdb's copy holds only in-frame clones and misses some; the assay was immunoSEQ multiplex PCR. The table includes under 7,000 clones, about 90% detected once. The sequencing sample was made of tumor tissue. The origin of the receptors is an adult with diffuse large B cell lymphoma.

The V and J genes are TRBV7-2 and TRBJ2-5; D unclear. TRBJ2-7 matches the DNA end more closely, so the J call is doubtful. The CDR3 totals 15 residues. Per the germline V gene, CDR1 is SGHTA and CDR2 is FQGNSA. Here the CDR3 DNA reads TGTGCCAGCAGCTTAAGAGCGTTGGGTTCCTACGAGCAGTACTTC. Translation gives CASSLRALGSYEQYF.

The chain employs TRBV6-1 and TRBJ1-4; 10 nucleotides match TRBD1. Germline CDR1 reads MNHNS; CDR2 reads SASEGT. The CDR3 runs to 20 residues. V was clipped by 0 bases and J by 6 bases; unmatched bases: 16. The CDR3 DNA reads TGTGCCAGCAGTGAAGCGCTTCGGGACAGGGGTATAGTGATGGATGAAAAACTGTTTTTT. This codes for CASSEALRDRGIVMDEKLFF.

The V gene is TRBV6-6, the J gene TRBJ1-2; tentatively, D is TRBD1 (6 bases). The V gene lost 2 bases and the J gene lost 5 bases, with 15 bases spanning the gap. Per germline, CDR1 MNHNY and CDR2 SVGAGI (reference sequence). This CDR3 spans 15 amino acids. CDR3 coding DNA: TGTGCCAGCAGTTACGGGGCACAGGGAGGGTATGGCTACACCTTC. This sequence encodes CASSYGAQGGYGYTF.

On this clone itself: Other nucleotide sequences in the sample specify the same CDR3. The chain has TRBV6-4 and TRBJ1-1; a possible D gene is TRBD1 (6 bases). The CDR3 extends over 16 amino acids. Germline V lookup: CDR1 MRHNA, CDR2 SNTAGT. V dropped 0 bases and J dropped 0 bases, with 11 bases sitting between them. The DNA for the CDR3 is TGTGCCAGCAGTGACTCACCCGGGACAATGAACACTGAAGCTTTCTTT. As protein: CASSDSPGTMNTEAFF.

The J gene is TRBJ2-1, the V gene TRBV6-4; D is perhaps TRBD2 (6 bases). Trimming left V 4 bases short and J 7 bases short, with 14 bases between. CDR3 length equals 14 residues. Germline lookup yields CDR1 MRHNA and CDR2 SNTAGT. CDR3 sequence: CASSAEGWENEQFF. As DNA, the CDR3 is TGTGCCAGCAGTGCGGAGGGCTGGGAGAATGAGCAGTTCTTC.

This chain links TRBV4-2 with TRBJ2-4, with a weak D call TRBD2 (6 bases). CDR3 length: 14 residues. CDR1 and CDR2 (germline): LGHNA, YNFKEQ. The V gene lost 4 bases and the J gene lost 8 bases, with 15 bases spanning the gap. DNA for the CDR3: TGTGCCAGCAGCCGTCGACTAGTCGGGGACATTCAGTACTTC. Protein: CASSRRLVGDIQYF.

V gene TRBV5-4 combines with J gene TRBJ2-3, with D tentatively TRBD1 (5 bases). Germline V lookup: CDR1 SGHNT, CDR2 YYREEE (reference sequence). Trimming cost V 4 bases and J 1 base, with 16 bases left between them. This CDR3 is 16 amino acids long. The CDR3, as DNA: TGTGCCAGCAGCCCCCAGGTGGGGCGCGGCACAGATACGCAGTATTTT. It translates to CASSPQVGRGTDTQYF.

The V call is TRBV30, the J call TRBJ2-2, with TRBD2 identical over 10 bases. CDR1 GTSNPN and CDR2 SVGIG come from the germline V gene (reference sequence). V shed 8 bases and J 6 bases; nucleotides not matched to a gene: 9. CDR3 length: 14 residues. CDR3 in amino acids: CASTGTSVPGELFF. As DNA, the CDR3 is TGTGCCAGTACCGGGACTAGCGTCCCCGGGGAGCTGTTTTTT.

The chain employs TRBV5-5 and TRBJ1-1; D not resolved. Trimming stripped 2 bases from V and 1 base from J, with 6 bases between. This CDR3 has 13 amino acids. Germline V gene sequence: CDR1 SGHKS, CDR2 YYEKEE (reference sequence). The CDR3 DNA is TGTGCCAGCAGCTTTGCAGGGAACACTGAAGCTTTCTTT. This codes for CASSFAGNTEAFF. Combining the CDR3 with reference TRBV5-5 and TRBJ1-1 gives the whole variable domain DAGVTQSPTHLIKTRGQQVTLRCSPISGHKSVSWYQQVLGQGPQFIFQYYEKEERGRGNFPDRFSARQFPNYSSELNVNALLLGDSALYLCASSFAGNTEAFFGQGTRLTVV.

CDR3 amino acids: CASSQEAGGFYEQYF. The DNA for the CDR3 is TGTGCCAGCAGCCAGGAAGCGGGAGGCTTCTACGAGCAGTACTTC. This rearrangement joins TRBV4-2 to TRBJ2-7, with TRBD2 matching over 9 bases. V dropped 3 bases and J dropped 3; count of bases not matched to a gene: 6. The CDR3 has 15 amino acids. Looked up from germline, CDR1 is LGHNA and CDR2 is YNFKEQ.

This chain links TRBV16 with TRBJ1-1; D might be TRBD1 (5 bases). Germline V lookup: CDR1 KGHSY, CDR2 FQNENV. V was cut by 3 bases and J by 5 bases, with 13 bases left in between. This CDR3 has 14 residues. CDR3 sequence: CASSQDGRGTEAFF. The CDR3 DNA sequence: TGTGCCAGCAGCCAGGACGGAAGGGGAACTGAAGCTTTCTTT.

This chain's CDR3 is CASRLPGRYNEQFF. CDR3 nucleotides: TGTGCCAGCAGGCTCCCAGGGCGGTACAATGAGCAGTTCTTC. The V and J genes are TRBV2 and TRBJ2-1; possibly TRBD1 for D (5 bases). Trimming took off 6 bases at V and 4 bases at J, with 13 bases between the two ends. Germline V CDR1 and CDR2: SNHLY, FYNNEI. This CDR3 comprises 14 residues.

The gene calls are TRBV29-1 and TRBJ2-7, with 14 bases that match TRBD2. Germline assignment: CDR1 SQVTM and CDR2 ANQGSEA. The CDR3 runs 18 residues. J gave up 3 bases and V 5 bases, and 15 bases lay outside the gene matches. The CDR3 reads CSVPSTGTSGSVYYEQYF. DNA for the CDR3: TGCAGCGTTCCTTCGACAGGGACTAGCGGGAGCGTTTACTACGAGCAGTACTTC.

The chain combines TRBV27 with TRBJ1-1; 10 bases map to TRBD1. Germline V gives CDR1 MNHEY, CDR2 SMNVEV (reference sequence). Unmatched junction bases numbered 11, after V lost 6 bases and J lost 7 bases. The CDR3 runs to 15 residues. CDR3 DNA: TGTGCCAGCAGGTACTTAGGACAGGGGGGGGTTGAAGCTTTCTTT. Translating gives CASRYLGQGGVEAFF.